This TCR beta chain was observed in a study of blood T cell repertoires in COVID-19 (dated by TCRdb to 2020 to 2021). For context, the study as a whole: Collaborator samples came from the United States, Italy and Spain and covered acute and convalescent phases of COVID-19. The prospective study material was composed of cDNA or gDNA derived from T cells, B-cell-depleted T cells, or PBMCs. Subjects who had been exposed to COVID-19, were actively infected with it, or had recovered from it provided the deeply sampled blood TCRbeta repertoires that made up the dataset. The repertoires were made available in a free public database intended to serve as a resource for research on the immune response to SARS-CoV-2. The samples were drawn from two sources: the first 160 participants of the ongoing ImmuneRACE study, and some 1,300 subjects contributed by 6 global collaborators. The sample metadata nearly always contained a de-identified subject ID, COVID-19 status, age in years and sex. Where available, HLA class I and class II types were taken from metadata supplied by the sample provider and were not determined by assay-based typing.

Study-wide conclusions, independent of this receptor: The amount of clinical and demographic metadata varied by source and participant and was provided uncurated.

The collaborating institutions used their own protocols to collect whole blood in K2EDTA tubes. For TCRbeta analysis, collaborator samples were shipped as frozen whole blood, as isolated PBMCs, or as DNA extracted from either sample type. There are 15 amino acids in the CDR3, from cysteine to phenylalanine inclusive. Only CDR3 DNA is held: 45 bases, read in frame from base 1. Sequences WNHNN (CDR1) and SYGVQD (CDR2) are obtained from the germline V gene (reference sequence). Trimming leaves V shorter by 0 bases and J shorter by 7 bases, with the junction holding 8 bases beyond the gene matches. TCRbeta CDR3 regions were amplified from genomic DNA using the immunoSEQ Assay, a bias-controlled multiplex PCR. The original methods were these. The number of nucleated cells in each sample was estimated from the amplification of reference gene primers within the assay. To quantify the absolute abundance of each unique TCRbeta CDR3 rearrangement, sequence reads were collapsed and filtered. For each sample, productive Simpson clonality was calculated by taking the square root of Simpson's diversity index across productive rearrangements. The immuneACCESS repertoire file appears here via TCRdb, limited to in-frame rearrangements. These files lack a portion of the clones; in checked studies, under half of the deficit traces to unresolved V genes, and the cause of the others is not known. D and trimming were read from the DNA, whereas the V and J calls and clone size are those reported in that table. This sample lists approximately 270,000 clones; about 89% were detected once. The ten top clones hold roughly 2.3% of the sample.

As concerns this clone: Which antigen it targets is not known. No quality values exist for individual bases; no much larger clone is one base distant.

The sequencing sample was made of peripheral blood. This TCR derives from a man aged 45 to 65 with acute or convalescent COVID-19. The chain uses TRBV10-1 and TRBJ2-5; 7 bases in the junction line up with TRBD1. CDR3 sequence: CASSESGTDGGTQYF. In nucleotide form, the sequence is TGCGCCAGCAGTGAGTCTGGGACAGACGGTGGGACCCAGTACTTC.